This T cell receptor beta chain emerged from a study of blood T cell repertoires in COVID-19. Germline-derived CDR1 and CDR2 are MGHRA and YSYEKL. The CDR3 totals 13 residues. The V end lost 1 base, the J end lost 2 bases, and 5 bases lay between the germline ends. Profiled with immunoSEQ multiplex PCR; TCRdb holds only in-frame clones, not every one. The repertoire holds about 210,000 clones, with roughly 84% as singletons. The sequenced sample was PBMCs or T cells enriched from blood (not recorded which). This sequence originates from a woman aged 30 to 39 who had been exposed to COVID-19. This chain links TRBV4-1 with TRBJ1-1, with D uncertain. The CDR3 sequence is CASSQVANTEAFF. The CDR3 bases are TGCGCCAGCAGCCAAGTGGCCAACACTGAAGCTTTCTTT.